Listed below are T cell receptor beta chains from one sample, sequenced in a study of CD8 T cells in ankylosing spondylitis. From the 5' RACE reads, TCRdb called clonotypes with MiXCR, one entry per CDR3 protein. The sample shows 350,000 to 450,000 distinct CDR3 sequences, roughly a quarter of them seen only once. Sequenced sample: blood, either unsorted or a sorted T cell fraction (not recorded which). These receptors came from a male donor with ankylosing spondylitis. Both conserved end residues are part of each CDR3. D genes are given only for firm matches. Only some rows state a clone size, as once, few, many or a class for expanded clones.

clone_size: many
v_call: TRBV12-3/TRBV12-4
j_call: TRBJ2-4
d_call: NA
cdr3_nt: TGTGCCAGCAGTTCAGGGACTCGAGGGGGGATCCAGTACTTC
cdr3_aa: CASSSGTRGGIQYF

clone_size: few
v_call: TRBV20-1
j_call: TRBJ1-5
d_call: TRBD1
cdr3_nt: TGCAGTGCTAGTGACAGGGGAGGATCGCCCCAGCATTTT
cdr3_aa: CSASDRGGSPQHF

clone_size: NA
v_call: TRBV2
j_call: TRBJ1-5
d_call: TRBD1
cdr3_nt: TGTGCCAGCAGATCGACAGGGAATCAGCCCCAGCATTTT
cdr3_aa: CASRSTGNQPQHF

clone_size: few
v_call: TRBV12-3/TRBV12-4
j_call: TRBJ2-2
d_call: NA
cdr3_nt: TGTGCCACCGGCCCCCCGAACACCGGGGAGCTGTTTTTT
cdr3_aa: CATGPPNTGELFF

clone_size: NA
v_call: TRBV27
j_call: TRBJ2-5
d_call: TRBD2
cdr3_nt: TGTGCCAGCAGTTTATTTTCCAGCGGGACGCAGACCCAGTACTTC
cdr3_aa: CASSLFSSGTQTQYF

clone_size: NA
v_call: TRBV5-5
j_call: TRBJ2-1
d_call: NA
cdr3_nt: TGTGCCAGCAGCTTTCGGGGAATGGGGTACAATGAGCAGTTCTTC
cdr3_aa: CASSFRGMGYNEQFF

clone_size: NA
v_call: TRBV6-5
j_call: TRBJ2-3
d_call: TRBD2
cdr3_nt: TGTGCCAGCAGTTACGACGCGGGAGATTGGGATACGCAGTATTTT
cdr3_aa: CASSYDAGDWDTQYF

clone_size: few
v_call: TRBV20-1
j_call: TRBJ2-1
d_call: TRBD2
cdr3_nt: TGCAGTGCGTACGGGACTAGTGGCTACAATGAGCAGTTCTTC
cdr3_aa: CSAYGTSGYNEQFF

clone_size: few
v_call: TRBV7-9
j_call: TRBJ2-5
d_call: TRBD2
cdr3_nt: TGTGCCAGCAGCTTATTTGCGTCGGGTAGCGGGAGAGAGACCCAGTACTTC
cdr3_aa: CASSLFASGSGRETQYF

clone_size: NA
v_call: TRBV12-3/TRBV12-4
j_call: TRBJ2-3
d_call: TRBD2
cdr3_nt: TGTGCCAGCAGTCAAAGCGGGAGAAACACAGATACGCAGTATTTT
cdr3_aa: CASSQSGRNTDTQYF

clone_size: many
v_call: TRBV29-1
j_call: TRBJ1-1
d_call: NA
cdr3_nt: TGCAGCGCCAGACAACAGGGAAACACTGAAGCTTTCTTT
cdr3_aa: CSARQQGNTEAFF

clone_size: NA
v_call: TRBV5-1
j_call: TRBJ2-7
d_call: NA
cdr3_nt: TGCGCCAGTCGGGGGCTTCCGGAAGACCCCTCCGAGCAGTACTTC
cdr3_aa: CASRGLPEDPSEQYF

clone_size: NA
v_call: TRBV10-3
j_call: TRBJ2-1
d_call: TRBD2
cdr3_nt: TGTGCCATCAGTGACCGGACTAGCGGGAGACAGGACAATGAGCAGTTCTTC
cdr3_aa: CAISDRTSGRQDNEQFF

clone_size: NA
v_call: TRBV7-9
j_call: TRBJ1-2
d_call: NA
cdr3_nt: TGTGCCAGCAGCCCGACCAGGACCCAAGCCAGTGGCTACACCTTC
cdr3_aa: CASSPTRTQASGYTF

clone_size: many
v_call: TRBV24-1
j_call: TRBJ1-1
d_call: NA
cdr3_nt: TGTGCCACCAGCCAGGGGAGAGAAGCTTTCTTT
cdr3_aa: CATSQGREAFF

clone_size: NA
v_call: TRBV2
j_call: TRBJ2-5
d_call: TRBD2
cdr3_nt: TGTGCCAGCAGTCGGACTAGCGGCCCGGTAGAGACCCAGTACTTC
cdr3_aa: CASSRTSGPVETQYF

clone_size: NA
v_call: TRBV7-2
j_call: TRBJ2-5
d_call: TRBD2
cdr3_nt: TGTGCCAGCAGCTCTAAGACTAGCCTTGGGGAGACCCAGTACTTC
cdr3_aa: CASSSKTSLGETQYF

clone_size: few
v_call: TRBV2
j_call: TRBJ2-1
d_call: TRBD1
cdr3_nt: TGTGCCAGCAGAGAGGACAGGGGTTCCTACAATGAGCAGTTCTTC
cdr3_aa: CASREDRGSYNEQFF

clone_size: NA
v_call: TRBV12-3/TRBV12-4
j_call: TRBJ2-3
d_call: NA
cdr3_nt: TGTGCCAGCAGTTTGGCGGCAGCGAACACGGATACGCAGTATTTT
cdr3_aa: CASSLAAANTDTQYF

clone_size: NA
v_call: TRBV5-1
j_call: TRBJ1-1
d_call: NA
cdr3_nt: TGCGCCAGCAGCCCAATGGGGGTCACTGAAGCTTTCTTT
cdr3_aa: CASSPMGVTEAFF

clone_size: NA
v_call: TRBV11-1
j_call: TRBJ1-2
d_call: NA
cdr3_nt: TGTGCCAGCGCCTCAGGCGGTAACTATGGCTACACCTTC
cdr3_aa: CASASGGNYGYTF

clone_size: NA
v_call: TRBV5-1
j_call: TRBJ2-1
d_call: TRBD1
cdr3_nt: TGCGCCAGCAGCTTAGGGACAGGGGGCGGTGCTGGTGAGCAGTTCTTC
cdr3_aa: CASSLGTGGGAGEQFF

clone_size: NA
v_call: TRBV20-1
j_call: TRBJ2-2
d_call: NA
cdr3_nt: TGCAGTGCTAGAGCCGACATTAACACCGGGGAGCTGTTTTTT
cdr3_aa: CSARADINTGELFF

clone_size: few
v_call: TRBV4-1
j_call: TRBJ2-4
d_call: NA
cdr3_nt: TGCGCCAGCAGCCAAGGAGGGGCCAAAAACATTCAGTACTTC
cdr3_aa: CASSQGGAKNIQYF

clone_size: many
v_call: TRBV7-2
j_call: TRBJ2-1
d_call: TRBD1
cdr3_nt: TGTGCCAGCAGCGTTCAGACAGGGGCCGGGAATGAGCAGTTCTTC
cdr3_aa: CASSVQTGAGNEQFF

clone_size: few
v_call: TRBV5-1
j_call: TRBJ2-3
d_call: NA
cdr3_nt: TGCGCCAGCAGCTTGTTAGCGGACACAGATACGCAGTATTTT
cdr3_aa: CASSLLADTDTQYF

clone_size: few
v_call: TRBV7-2
j_call: TRBJ2-7
d_call: NA
cdr3_nt: TGTGCCAGCAGTGCTATGGCCTACGAGCAGTACTTC
cdr3_aa: CASSAMAYEQYF

clone_size: NA
v_call: TRBV5-1
j_call: TRBJ2-7
d_call: NA
cdr3_nt: TGCGCCAGCAGCCAACGGGACCGAGGGGAGCAGTACTTC
cdr3_aa: CASSQRDRGEQYF

clone_size: NA
v_call: TRBV6-1
j_call: TRBJ2-6
d_call: NA
cdr3_nt: TGTGCCAGTGGAGGGGGCTCTGGGGCCAACGTCCTGACTTTC
cdr3_aa: CASGGGSGANVLTF

clone_size: NA
v_call: TRBV20-1
j_call: TRBJ1-1
d_call: NA
cdr3_nt: TGCAGTGCTCCAGACAGAGCCGAAAAAGCTTTCTTT
cdr3_aa: CSAPDRAEKAFF

clone_size: few
v_call: TRBV5-1
j_call: TRBJ1-2
d_call: NA
cdr3_nt: TGCGCCAGCAGCTTATGGTCCTCAAGCGACTATGGCTACACCTTC
cdr3_aa: CASSLWSSSDYGYTF

clone_size: many
v_call: TRBV11-2
j_call: TRBJ2-1
d_call: NA
cdr3_nt: TGTGCCAGCAGCTTTACCCAAGTCAGCTCCTACAATGAGCAGTTCTTC
cdr3_aa: CASSFTQVSSYNEQFF

clone_size: NA
v_call: TRBV10-3
j_call: TRBJ1-5
d_call: NA
cdr3_nt: TGTGCCATCAGTGAGTCGACCGGGGAGAGGCAGCCCCAGCATTTT
cdr3_aa: CAISESTGERQPQHF

clone_size: few
v_call: TRBV19
j_call: TRBJ2-1
d_call: TRBD2
cdr3_nt: TGTGCCAGTAGTACTTGGACTAGCGGGAGTGATGAGCAGTTCTTC
cdr3_aa: CASSTWTSGSDEQFF

clone_size: NA
v_call: TRBV18
j_call: TRBJ2-2
d_call: TRBD1
cdr3_nt: TGTGCCACCCAGACAGGGGATAACGGGGAGCTGTTTTTT
cdr3_aa: CATQTGDNGELFF

clone_size: NA
v_call: TRBV7-7
j_call: TRBJ2-5
d_call: NA
cdr3_nt: TGTGTCAGCAGCTCAGGGACCCAAGAGACCCAGTACTTC
cdr3_aa: CVSSSGTQETQYF

clone_size: NA
v_call: TRBV20-1
j_call: TRBJ2-1
d_call: NA
cdr3_nt: TGCAGTGCTAGAGATGCAGGGCCTAGCTCCTACAATGAGCAGTTCTTC
cdr3_aa: CSARDAGPSSYNEQFF

clone_size: many
v_call: TRBV12-3/TRBV12-4
j_call: TRBJ2-1
d_call: NA
cdr3_nt: TGTGCCAGCAGTCCACGGGACTCTGGGAATGAGCAGTTCTTC
cdr3_aa: CASSPRDSGNEQFF

clone_size: few
v_call: TRBV11-2
j_call: TRBJ2-1
d_call: TRBD2
cdr3_nt: TGTGCCAGCAGCTTATTACTAGCGGGAGCTAGTAATGAGCAGTTCTTC
cdr3_aa: CASSLLLAGASNEQFF

clone_size: NA
v_call: TRBV12-3/TRBV12-4
j_call: TRBJ1-5
d_call: NA
cdr3_nt: TGTGCCACCCAATCGGAGCAGAGTACCCAGCATTTT
cdr3_aa: CATQSEQSTQHF

clone_size: NA
v_call: TRBV19
j_call: TRBJ1-3
d_call: NA
cdr3_nt: TGTGCCAGTGGTCAACCGAATGGAAACACCATATATTTT
cdr3_aa: CASGQPNGNTIYF

clone_size: NA
v_call: TRBV7-9
j_call: TRBJ1-1
d_call: NA
cdr3_nt: TGTGCCAGCAGCCCCCGGGCCCGGAACACTGAAGCTTTCTTT
cdr3_aa: CASSPRARNTEAFF

clone_size: NA
v_call: TRBV10-3
j_call: TRBJ2-5
d_call: NA
cdr3_nt: TGTGCCATCAGTGAGAACAGCGAGACCCAGTACTTC
cdr3_aa: CAISENSETQYF

clone_size: NA
v_call: TRBV2
j_call: TRBJ2-5
d_call: TRBD2
cdr3_nt: TGTGCCAGCAGCGCAGGGAGGGGCCTGAAGACCCAGTACTTC
cdr3_aa: CASSAGRGLKTQYF

clone_size: NA
v_call: TRBV5-1
j_call: TRBJ1-1
d_call: NA
cdr3_nt: TGCGCCAGCAGCTCCCGAAACGGATGGGGCACTGAAGCTTTCTTT
cdr3_aa: CASSSRNGWGTEAFF

clone_size: once
v_call: TRBV27
j_call: TRBJ2-1
d_call: NA
cdr3_nt: TGTGCCAGCAGTTCCCCAGGGGCCGCATCACGGAGTTTCTTC
cdr3_aa: CASSSPGAASRSFF

clone_size: few
v_call: TRBV20-1
j_call: TRBJ2-2
d_call: NA
cdr3_nt: TGCAGTGCTAAACTCCCCCGTGGCCCCGGGGAGCTGTTTTTT
cdr3_aa: CSAKLPRGPGELFF

clone_size: NA
v_call: TRBV18
j_call: TRBJ2-1
d_call: TRBD1
cdr3_nt: TGTGCCAGCTCGCCCGGGACAGGGGACAATGAGCAGTTCTTC
cdr3_aa: CASSPGTGDNEQFF

clone_size: few
v_call: TRBV19
j_call: TRBJ1-5
d_call: NA
cdr3_nt: TGTGCCAGTAGTACGGGGCTTGGACAGCCCCAGCATTTT
cdr3_aa: CASSTGLGQPQHF

clone_size: NA
v_call: TRBV7-8
j_call: TRBJ2-1
d_call: TRBD2
cdr3_nt: TGTGCCAGCAGCTTAGGCCGATCGGGAGGACACAATGAGCAGTTCTTC
cdr3_aa: CASSLGRSGGHNEQFF

clone_size: few
v_call: TRBV12-3/TRBV12-4
j_call: TRBJ2-3
d_call: TRBD2
cdr3_nt: TGTGCCAGCAGTTTGACGGGACTAGCGGGATCAGATACGCAGTATTTT
cdr3_aa: CASSLTGLAGSDTQYF

clone_size: few
v_call: TRBV20-1
j_call: TRBJ2-2
d_call: NA
cdr3_nt: TGCAGTGCTAGGCCGCCATTGAACACCGGGGAGCTGTTTTTT
cdr3_aa: CSARPPLNTGELFF

clone_size: few
v_call: TRBV3-1
j_call: TRBJ2-2
d_call: NA
cdr3_nt: TGTGCCAGCAGTGAACGCGCCGGGGAGCTGTTTTTT
cdr3_aa: CASSERAGELFF

clone_size: NA
v_call: TRBV19
j_call: TRBJ1-1
d_call: NA
cdr3_nt: TGTGCCAGTAGTATAAGGGTGGGTGAAGCTTTCTTT
cdr3_aa: CASSIRVGEAFF

clone_size: NA
v_call: TRBV7-9
j_call: TRBJ2-3
d_call: TRBD1
cdr3_nt: TGTGCCAGCAGCCTATCGACAGGGGCAGATACGCAGTATTTT
cdr3_aa: CASSLSTGADTQYF

clone_size: NA
v_call: TRBV15
j_call: TRBJ2-1
d_call: NA
cdr3_nt: TGTGCCACCAGCAGAGGTGCCTTTTCACCTTCCTACAATGAGCAGTTCTTC
cdr3_aa: CATSRGAFSPSYNEQFF

clone_size: few
v_call: TRBV12-3/TRBV12-4
j_call: TRBJ2-1
d_call: TRBD1
cdr3_nt: TGTGCCAGCAGCCGCCGGGACAGGGACAATGAGCAGTTCTTC
cdr3_aa: CASSRRDRDNEQFF

clone_size: few
v_call: TRBV24-1
j_call: TRBJ2-1
d_call: NA
cdr3_nt: TGTGCCACCAGTGACCCTGGATACAATGAGCAGTTCTTC
cdr3_aa: CATSDPGYNEQFF

clone_size: NA
v_call: TRBV18
j_call: TRBJ2-1
d_call: NA
cdr3_nt: TGTGCCAGCTCACCACCTCGGGAAGCGCCCCAGTTCTTC
cdr3_aa: CASSPPREAPQFF